The 30 T cell receptor beta chains in this list originate from one sample, sequenced in a study of cytomegalovirus exposure and HLA in healthy donors. The PCR used 60 Vbeta and 13 Jbeta primers. Only in-frame clones appear in the TCRdb table, and some are missing; sequencing was by immunoSEQ multiplex PCR. The sample has more than 200,000 clones; roughly 84% are singletons. The sequencing sample was made of PBMCs. These receptors were obtained from a girl under 18 in good health and CMV-seronegative.

The chain uses TRBV7-8 and TRBJ2-3, with 7 bases fitting TRBD1. V shed 5 bases, J shed 5 bases, and the junction held 16 bases outside the gene matches. The CDR3 totals 17 residues. Germline CDR1 is SGHVS and CDR2 is FQNEAQ. The DNA for the CDR3 is TGTGCCAGCAGCCTCGGACCGGGACAGCTCAGGTTAGATACGCAGTATTTT. As protein: CASSLGPGQLRLDTQYF.

The rearrangement joins TRBV30 to TRBJ1-5; TRBD1 agrees at 9 bases. J lost 3 bases, V lost 0 bases, and 3 bases had no gene match. This CDR3 comprises 15 residues. The germline V gene encodes CDR1 GTSNPN and CDR2 SVGIG (reference sequence). The CDR3 spells CAWSVRDRDNQPQHF. The CDR3 DNA reads as TGTGCCTGGAGTGTTAGGGACAGGGACAATCAGCCCCAGCATTTT.

This chain joins TRBV15 and TRBJ1-6, with D tentatively TRBD1 (6 bases). V was trimmed by 0 bases and J by 5 bases, leaving 17 bases between them. CDR3 length equals 18 residues. Germline V gene data show CDR1 as LNHNV and CDR2 as YYDKDF (reference sequence). The CDR3 sequence: CATSRDITARQDNSPLHF. The CDR3 nucleotides are TGTGCCACCAGCAGAGACATCACGGCGAGACAGGATAATTCACCCCTCCACTTT.

The chain is built from TRBV5-1 and TRBJ1-3; D not certain. V was pared by 3 bases and J by 0 bases, with 7 bases between. From germline, CDR1 is SGHRS and CDR2 YFSETQ. The CDR3 is 14 residues long. CDR3 amino acids: CASSSGNSGNTIYF. Here the CDR3 DNA reads TGCGCCAGCAGCTCGGGTAACTCTGGAAACACCATATATTTT.

The gene calls are TRBV5-4 and TRBJ2-5; the match to TRBD2 covers 8 bases. The CDR3 is made up of 16 amino acids. Germline loops: CDR1 SGHNT, CDR2 YYREEE (reference sequence). V was clipped by 5 bases and J by 2 bases; unmatched bases: 11. The CDR3 reads CASSPRAGGIQETQYF. CDR3 nucleotide sequence: TGTGCCAGCAGTCCGCGGGCGGGAGGCATACAAGAGACCCAGTACTTC. Using reference TRBV5-4 and TRBJ2-5 for the parts outside the CDR3, the full variable domain is ETGVTQSPTHLIKTRGQQVTLRCSSQSGHNTVSWYQQALGQGPQFIFQYYREEENGRGNFPPRFSGLQFPNYSSELNVNALELDDSALYLCASSPRAGGIQETQYFGPGTRLLVL.

The chain recombines TRBV30 with TRBJ2-7; tentative D call: TRBD2 (5 bases). The CDR3 runs to 13 residues. Trimming shortened V by 0 bases and J by 8 bases, and 14 bases separated the two germline ends. From germline, CDR1 is GTSNPN and CDR2 SVGIG (reference sequence). CDR3: CAWSVRVGGQQYF. The CDR3 DNA sequence: TGTGCCTGGAGTGTAAGGGTTGGAGGACAGCAGTACTTC.

This clone was seen a few times. The rearrangement joins TRBV2 to TRBJ1-1; D call uncertain. Trimming removed 8 bases at V and 4 bases at J, with 14 bases between. The CDR3 consists of 13 residues. CDR1 SNHLY and CDR2 FYNNEI come from the germline V gene. The CDR3 protein is CASRSGFGTEAFF. In DNA, the CDR3 is TGTGCCAGCCGGTCGGGATTTGGCACTGAAGCTTTCTTT.

V and J are TRBV27 and TRBJ2-1, with D perhaps matching TRBD2 (6 bases). The CDR3 is 13 residues long. Germline assignment: CDR1 MNHEY and CDR2 SMNVEV (reference sequence). Here the CDR3 reads CASKSGYYNEQFF. The CDR3 bases are TGTGCTTCTAAAAGCGGGTACTACAATGAGCAGTTCTTC.

The chain couples TRBV4-1 to TRBJ1-2; D gene unclear. Trimming left V 0 bases short and J 3 bases short, with 20 bases between. Per the germline V gene, CDR1 is MGHRA and CDR2 is YSYEKL. This CDR3 region has 18 residues. CDR3 bases: TGCGCCAGCAGCCAAGATACGCCAGCGCAATACTTTGACTATGGCTACACCTTC. The encoded protein is CASSQDTPAQYFDYGYTF.

V usage is TRBV7-2 and J usage is TRBJ2-1; 8 bases agree with TRBD2. The CDR3 is made up of 15 amino acids. The V segment lost 0 bases and the J segment 7 bases; nucleotides outside the gene matches: 5. The germline gives CDR1 SGHTA, CDR2 FQGNSA. CDR3 protein: CASSLAGRAQNEQFF. The DNA for the CDR3 is TGTGCCAGCAGCTTAGCCGGGAGGGCCCAAAATGAGCAGTTCTTC.

Note on this clone: The junction departs from the called germline gene at one end, perhaps through a read error. CDR3 DNA sequence: TGTGCCAGCAGTCCTAGCGGGGGAATGGCTTCCTTT. This sequence encodes CASSPSGGMASF. This chain uses TRBV6-5 with TRBJ1-1; D perhaps matches TRBD1 (5 bases). The CDR3 has 12 residues. From germline, CDR1 is MNHEY and CDR2 SVGAGI.

The V gene is TRBV28, the J gene TRBJ2-3; 7 bases are a match to TRBD2. Germline assignment: CDR1 MDHEN and CDR2 SYDVKM. The CDR3 spans 13 residues. J was trimmed by 1 base and V by 8 bases; bases with no gene match: 3. CDR3 DNA sequence: TGTGCCAGCGGGAGCGGGGGCACAGATACGCAGTATTTT. Protein: CASGSGGTDTQYF.

This chain connects TRBV5-1 to TRBJ1-1; 8 bases map to TRBD1. This CDR3 is built from 16 residues. Germline lookup yields CDR1 SGHRS and CDR2 YFSETQ. Trimming cost V 1 base and J 0 bases; bases outside gene matches: 5. The CDR3 nucleotides are TGCGCCAGCAGCTTGACGACAGGGGTCATGAACACTGAAGCTTTCTTT. It translates to CASSLTTGVMNTEAFF.

V usage is TRBV5-4 and J usage is TRBJ2-5; D might be TRBD1 (6 bases). The ends were cut back, 3 bases at V and 2 bases at J, with 14 bases in the middle. Germline lookup yields CDR1 SGHNT and CDR2 YYREEE (reference sequence). The CDR3 has 15 residues. The CDR3 loop is CASSSTGPGQETQYF. CDR3 bases: TGTGCCAGCAGCTCGACAGGTCCGGGTCAAGAGACCCAGTACTTC.

The rearrangement links TRBV7-9 to TRBJ1-4, with D possibly matching TRBD1 (6 bases). The V end was cut by 5 bases, the J end by 15 bases, with 16 bases between. Germline CDR1 is SEHNR and CDR2 is FQNEAQ (reference sequence). The length of the CDR3 is 12 residues. CDR3 sequence (DNA): TGTGCCAGCAGCGAAACAGGAGGGGGGGTGTTTTTT. Translating gives CASSETGGGVFF.

The rearrangement links TRBV14 to TRBJ1-4, with D hard to call. V lost 2 bases, J lost 4 bases, and 11 bases lay in between. CDR3 length: 15 amino acids. Germline V gene data show CDR1 as SGHDN and CDR2 as FVKESK. The DNA for the CDR3 is TGTGCCAGCAGCCAATTGGGCAGTATTAATGAAAAACTGTTTTTT. Translating it yields CASSQLGSINEKLFF.

The chain's CDR3 is CASSRDRENSPLHF. Here the CDR3 DNA reads TGTGCCAGCTCCCGAGACAGGGAGAATTCACCCCTCCACTTT. V is TRBV18 and J is TRBJ1-6; 7 bases line up with TRBD1. The length of the CDR3 is 14 residues. Germline loops: CDR1 KGHSH, CDR2 LQKENI. The V gene end was trimmed by 6 bases and the J gene end by 7 bases; junction bases not matched to a gene: 6.

This clone was seen a single time. The CDR3 here is CASSVGSGQAYF. For the CDR3, the DNA is TGTGCCAGCAGTGTCGGTTCGGGACAGGCTTACTTC. V usage is TRBV25-1 and J usage is TRBJ2-4; 8 positions match TRBD1. Germline V gene lookup returns CDR1 MGHDK and CDR2 SYGVNS. The CDR3 covers 12 residues. Losses at the gene ends were 4 bases for V and 16 bases for J; bases not matched to a gene: 9.

The chain couples TRBV19 to TRBJ1-2; no definite D call. Germline-derived CDR1 and CDR2 are LNHDA and SQIVND (reference sequence). This CDR3 region has 12 residues. V lost 8 bases, J lost 5 bases, and 12 bases lay in between. CDR3 DNA: TGTGCCAGTTCGGAGAGTCGGTATGGCTACACCTTC. Its protein is CASSESRYGYTF.

Details on this clone: Other DNA sequences in this sample translate to the same CDR3. The rearrangement joins TRBV10-3 to TRBJ1-5, with D perhaps TRBD1 (5 bases). Per germline, CDR1 ENHRY and CDR2 SYGVKD. This CDR3 spans 12 amino acids. V was shortened by 6 bases and J by 5 bases, with 8 bases between the two germline ends. The CDR3 coding sequence is TGTGCCATCAGGGGGGAGGATCAGCCCCAGCATTTT. Translating gives CAIRGEDQPQHF.

This clone was counted between two and nine times. The gene calls are TRBV6-1 and TRBJ1-2; 8 bases map to TRBD1. The CDR3 has 14 residues. J was trimmed by 7 bases and V by 2 bases; bases with no gene match: 6. Germline V gene data show CDR1 as MNHNS and CDR2 as SASEGT. This CDR3 is CASSEFGTGRGYTF. CDR3 DNA: TGTGCCAGCAGTGAATTCGGGACAGGCCGTGGCTACACCTTC.

The V call is TRBV15, the J call TRBJ2-6, with TRBD1 identical over 7 bases. Trimming at V came to 1 base and at J to 0 bases, leaving 21 bases not matched to a gene. The CDR3 is 23 amino acids. The germline V gene has CDR1 LNHNV and CDR2 YYDKDF (reference sequence). This chain's CDR3 is CATSRVGRQPVGQDYSGANVLTF. The CDR3 coding sequence is TGTGCCACCAGCAGAGTTGGCCGACAACCTGTAGGACAGGATTACTCTGGGGCCAACGTCCTGACTTTC.

The V and J genes are TRBV7-3 and TRBJ1-2, with a possible D match to TRBD1 (6 bases). The germline V gene encodes CDR1 SGHTA and CDR2 FQGTGA. The CDR3 consists of 16 residues. Deletions cut 2 bases from V and 4 bases from J, with 17 bases between. CDR3 nucleotides: TGTGCCAGCAGCTTAGAGGCGTCCAGGGGACCCTATGGCTACACCTTC. Amino acids: CASSLEASRGPYGYTF. The variable domain in full, with the rest retrieved from reference TRBV7-3 and TRBJ1-2, is GAGVSQTPSNKVTEKGKYVELRCDPISGHTALYWYRQSLGQGPEFLIYFQGTGAADDSGLPNDRFFAVRPEGSVSTLKIQRTERGDSAVYLCASSLEASRGPYGYTFGSGTRLTVV.

The J gene is TRBJ2-2, the V gene TRBV4-2; 10 bases line up with TRBD1. Trimming cost V 3 bases and J 2 bases; bases outside gene matches: 6. Germline lookup yields CDR1 LGHNA and CDR2 YNFKEQ. There are 17 residues in the CDR3. In nucleotides, the CDR3 is TGTGCCAGCAGCCATAAGACAGGGGGCCTCAACACCGGGGAGCTGTTTTTT. Residues: CASSHKTGGLNTGELFF.

This clone occurred once. V gene TRBV9 combines with J gene TRBJ2-7; 9 nucleotides match TRBD2. This CDR3 comprises 16 residues. The ends lost 0 bases at V and 6 bases at J; junction bases unmatched: 10. CDR1 is SGDLS, CDR2 YYNGEE, per germline. CDR3 coding DNA: TGTGCCAGCAGCGTAGGGAGCGGGGGGTTCTTGGGCGAGCAGTACTTC. Protein sequence: CASSVGSGGFLGEQYF.

The genes are TRBV25-1 and TRBJ2-3; 10 bases agree with TRBD1. J gave up 3 bases and V 4 bases, and 7 bases lay outside the gene matches. Germline loops: CDR1 MGHDK, CDR2 SYGVNS. The length of the CDR3 is 16 residues. CDR3 coding DNA: TGTGCCAGCAGTGCCTCGACAGGGGGCGCGACAGATACGCAGTATTTT. Its translation is CASSASTGGATDTQYF.

This chain links TRBV28 with TRBJ2-4; 9 nucleotides line up with TRBD1. The V and J ends lost 2 bases and 7 bases, in that order; junction bases with no gene match: 6. Germline V gene lookup returns CDR1 MDHEN and CDR2 SYDVKM. The CDR3 length is 15 residues. CDR3: CASSLGGTGLNIQYF. CDR3 nucleotides: TGTGCCAGCAGTTTAGGGGGGACAGGGTTGAACATTCAGTACTTC. The variable domain in full, with the rest retrieved from reference TRBV28 and TRBJ2-4, is DVKVTQSSRYLVKRTGEKVFLECVQDMDHENMFWYRQDPGLGLRLIYFSYDVKMKEKGDIPEGYSVSREKKERFSLILESASTNQTSMYLCASSLGGTGLNIQYFGAGTRLSVL.

V is TRBV29-1 and J is TRBJ1-2, with 8 bases identical to TRBD1. The J segment lost 6 bases and the V segment lost 3 bases, leaving 9 bases of the junction unmatched. The V gene's germline CDR1 is SQVTM and CDR2 ANQGSEA. The CDR3 length is 14 residues. The CDR3, as DNA: TGCAGCGTTGACCGGGACAGGTCATCGGATGGCTACACCTTC. It is translated as CSVDRDRSSDGYTF.

V usage is TRBV19 and J usage is TRBJ2-2; TRBD2 agrees at 12 bases. The CDR3 is made up of 16 amino acids. CDR1 and CDR2 (germline): LNHDA, SQIVND (reference sequence). Trimming at V came to 7 bases and at J to 2 bases, leaving 5 bases not matched to a gene. This CDR3 is CASTLAGGSNTGELFF. DNA for the CDR3: TGTGCCAGTACCCTAGCGGGAGGGTCCAACACCGGGGAGCTGTTTTTT.

Worth noting for this clone: At one end, the junction sequence differs from germline, possibly due to a read error. The V call is TRBV7-9, the J call TRBJ1-2; D possibly corresponds to TRBD1 (5 bases). In germline, CDR1 is SEHNR, CDR2 FQNEAQ (reference sequence). The CDR3 totals 15 residues. CDR3 loop: CSSSLALGGSSGYTF. The CDR3 DNA reads TGTTCCAGCAGCTTAGCCCTGGGGGGTTCATCGGGCTACACCTTC.